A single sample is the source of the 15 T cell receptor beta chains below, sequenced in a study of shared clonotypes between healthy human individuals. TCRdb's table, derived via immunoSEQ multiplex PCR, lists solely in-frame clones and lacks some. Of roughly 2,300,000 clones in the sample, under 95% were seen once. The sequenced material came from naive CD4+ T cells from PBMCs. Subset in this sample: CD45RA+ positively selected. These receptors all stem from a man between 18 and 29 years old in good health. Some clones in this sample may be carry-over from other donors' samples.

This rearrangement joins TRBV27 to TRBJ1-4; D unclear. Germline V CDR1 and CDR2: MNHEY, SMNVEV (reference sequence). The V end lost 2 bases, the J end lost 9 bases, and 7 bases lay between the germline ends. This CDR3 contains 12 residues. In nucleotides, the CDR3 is TGTGCCAGCAGTTTACTAGGGCAAAAACTGTTTTTT. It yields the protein CASSLLGQKLFF.

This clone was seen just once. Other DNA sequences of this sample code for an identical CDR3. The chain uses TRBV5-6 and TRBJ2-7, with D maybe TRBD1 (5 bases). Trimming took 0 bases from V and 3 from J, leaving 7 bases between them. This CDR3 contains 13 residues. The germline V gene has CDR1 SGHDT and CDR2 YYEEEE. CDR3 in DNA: TGTGCCAGCAGCTTGGGACAGCTCTACGAGCAGTACTTC. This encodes CASSLGQLYEQYF.

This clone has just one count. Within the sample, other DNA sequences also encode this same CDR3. The CDR3 nucleotides read TGCGCCAGCAGCCCGGGGGGCAGTCGGGGAGAGCAGTACTTC. It codes for CASSPGGSRGEQYF. The chain carries TRBV5-1 and TRBJ2-7; possibly TRBD2 for D (7 bases). Germline V gene data show CDR1 as SGHRS and CDR2 as YFSETQ. V was cut by 4 bases and J by 7 bases, with 18 bases left in between. This CDR3 is built from 14 residues.

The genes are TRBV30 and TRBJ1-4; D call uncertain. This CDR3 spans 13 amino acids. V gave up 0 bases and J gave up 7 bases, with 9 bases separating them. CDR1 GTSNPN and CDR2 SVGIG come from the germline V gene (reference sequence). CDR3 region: CAWSVLGLEKLFF. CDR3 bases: TGTGCCTGGAGTGTCTTGGGTCTTGAAAAACTGTTTTTT.

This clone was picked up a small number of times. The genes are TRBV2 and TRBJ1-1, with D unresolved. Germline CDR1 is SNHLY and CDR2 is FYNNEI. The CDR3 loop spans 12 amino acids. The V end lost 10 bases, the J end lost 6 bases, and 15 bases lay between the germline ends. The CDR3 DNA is TGTGCCACCAATGTAGTCCGGGCTGAAGCTTTCTTT. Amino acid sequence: CATNVVRAEAFF. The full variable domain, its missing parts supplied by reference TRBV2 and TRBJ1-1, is EPEVTQTPSHQVTQMGQEVILRCVPISNHLYFYWYRQILGQKVEFLVSFYNNEISEKSEIFDDQFSVERPDGSNFTLKIRSTKLEDSAMYFCATNVVRAEAFFGQGTRLTVV.

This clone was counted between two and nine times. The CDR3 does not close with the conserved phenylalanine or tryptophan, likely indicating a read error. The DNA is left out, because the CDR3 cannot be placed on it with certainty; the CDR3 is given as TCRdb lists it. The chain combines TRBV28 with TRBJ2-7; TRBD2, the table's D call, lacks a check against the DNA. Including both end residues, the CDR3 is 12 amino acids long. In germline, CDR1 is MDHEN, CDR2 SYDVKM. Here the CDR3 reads CASAGPSGSWSI.

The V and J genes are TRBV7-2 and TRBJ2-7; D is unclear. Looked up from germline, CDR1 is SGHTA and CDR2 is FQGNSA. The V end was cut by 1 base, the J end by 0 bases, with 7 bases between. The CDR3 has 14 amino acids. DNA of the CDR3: TGTGCCAGCAGCTTAGATAGGGACTCCTACGAGCAGTACTTC. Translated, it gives CASSLDRDSYEQYF.

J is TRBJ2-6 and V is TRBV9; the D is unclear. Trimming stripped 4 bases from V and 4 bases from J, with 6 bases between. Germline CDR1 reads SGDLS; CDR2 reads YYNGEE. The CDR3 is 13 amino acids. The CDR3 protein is CASSPVGANVLTF. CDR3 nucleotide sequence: TGTGCCAGCAGCCCCGTGGGGGCCAACGTCCTGACTTTC.

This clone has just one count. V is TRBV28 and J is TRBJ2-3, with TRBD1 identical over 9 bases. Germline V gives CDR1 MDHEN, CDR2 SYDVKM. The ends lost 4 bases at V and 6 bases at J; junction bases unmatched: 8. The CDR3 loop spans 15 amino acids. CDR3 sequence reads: CASSWWGQGLDTQYF. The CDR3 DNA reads TGTGCCAGCAGTTGGTGGGGACAGGGTTTGGATACGCAGTATTTT.

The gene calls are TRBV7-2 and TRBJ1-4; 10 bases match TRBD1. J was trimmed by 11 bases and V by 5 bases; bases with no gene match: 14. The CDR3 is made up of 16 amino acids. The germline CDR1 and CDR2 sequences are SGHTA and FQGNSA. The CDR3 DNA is TGTGCCAGCAGCCAAGACGGGACAGGGGTCATCAGGAAACTGTTTTTT. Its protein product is CASSQDGTGVIRKLFF.

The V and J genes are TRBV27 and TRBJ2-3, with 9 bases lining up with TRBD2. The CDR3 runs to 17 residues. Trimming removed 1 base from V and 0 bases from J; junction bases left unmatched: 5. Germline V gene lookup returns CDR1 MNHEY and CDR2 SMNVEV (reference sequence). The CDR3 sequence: CASSLFSLAGSTDTQYF. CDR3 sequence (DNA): TGTGCCAGCAGTTTATTTAGTCTAGCGGGGAGCACAGATACGCAGTATTTT.

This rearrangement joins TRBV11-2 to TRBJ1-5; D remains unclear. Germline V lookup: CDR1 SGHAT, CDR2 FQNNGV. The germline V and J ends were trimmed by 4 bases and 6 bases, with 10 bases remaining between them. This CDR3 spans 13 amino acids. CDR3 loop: CASSSEVGQPQHF. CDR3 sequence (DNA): TGTGCCAGCAGCTCAGAGGTGGGTCAGCCCCAGCATTTT.

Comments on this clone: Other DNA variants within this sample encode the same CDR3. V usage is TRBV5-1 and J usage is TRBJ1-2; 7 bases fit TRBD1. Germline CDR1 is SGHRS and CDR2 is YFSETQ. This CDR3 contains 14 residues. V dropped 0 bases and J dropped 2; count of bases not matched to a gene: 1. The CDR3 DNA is TGCGCCAGCAGCTTGGAGACAGGGAACTATGGCTACACCTTC. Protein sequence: CASSLETGNYGYTF.

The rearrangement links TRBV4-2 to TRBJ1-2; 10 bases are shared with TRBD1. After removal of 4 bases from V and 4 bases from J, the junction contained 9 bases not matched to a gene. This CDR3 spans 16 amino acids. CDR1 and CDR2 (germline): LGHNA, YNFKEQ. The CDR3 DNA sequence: TGTGCCAGCAGCCTCATTGGGACAGGGGTACTCTATGGCTACACCTTC. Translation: CASSLIGTGVLYGYTF.

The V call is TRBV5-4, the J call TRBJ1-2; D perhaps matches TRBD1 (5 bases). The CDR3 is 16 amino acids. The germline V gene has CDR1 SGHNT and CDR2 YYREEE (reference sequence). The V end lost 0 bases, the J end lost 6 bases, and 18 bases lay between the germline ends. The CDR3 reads CASSLAARAAGDGYTF. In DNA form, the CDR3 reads TGTGCCAGCAGCTTGGCAGCCCGGGCGGCGGGGGATGGCTACACCTTC.